This record looks at one TCR beta chain sequence and its context. Its matching antigen is unknown. In TCRdb, the reads were re-called with MiXCR into one record per CDR3 protein. The sample lists around 740,000 distinct CDR3 sequences, about a third seen once, with 2.8% in the top ten. The record originates from a study of T cell repertoires in cytomegalovirus infection. Study summary: From public TCR beta signatures came an indication of both CMV infection and matching HLA type.

Findings and caveats of the study: The response measured ex vivo was dominated by TCR beta clonotypes (HLA-C-restricted and CMV-specific). Frequencies of public TCR beta families were cumulated, and this identified carriers of CMV plus the relevant HLA.

The CDR3 contains 16 residues. Per the germline V gene, CDR1 is SEHNR and CDR2 is FQNEAQ (reference sequence). Trimming shortened V by 1 base and J by 4 bases, and 14 bases separated the two germline ends. Source material: PBMCs. The clonotype originates from a human donor in good health (CMV status not recorded). Some clones in this sample may be carry-over from other donors' samples. The chain carries TRBV7-9 and TRBJ2-1; D possibly corresponds to TRBD2 (6 bases). The CDR3 region is CASSLGPGGIYNEQFF. The DNA for the CDR3 is TGTGCCAGCAGCTTAGGCCCCGGCGGGATATACAATGAGCAGTTCTTC.